This TCR beta chain was obtained from a study of blood T cell repertoires in COVID-19. This CDR3 region has 13 residues. All recovered Cohort 3 donors got two negative PCRs, got clearance, or saw symptom resolution. TCRdb's table, derived via immunoSEQ multiplex PCR, lists solely in-frame clones and lacks some. The table includes approximately 490,000 clones, approximately 90% detected once. The source of this sequence is a woman younger than 30 who had recovered from COVID-19. Sequenced: PBMCs or T cells enriched from blood (not recorded which). This rearrangement joins TRBV21-1 to TRBJ1-3. TRBV21-1 is a listed pseudogene. The CDR3 nucleotides are TGTGCCAGCAGCAAGTGGAGCGGAAACACCATATATTTT. This codes for CASSKWSGNTIYF.